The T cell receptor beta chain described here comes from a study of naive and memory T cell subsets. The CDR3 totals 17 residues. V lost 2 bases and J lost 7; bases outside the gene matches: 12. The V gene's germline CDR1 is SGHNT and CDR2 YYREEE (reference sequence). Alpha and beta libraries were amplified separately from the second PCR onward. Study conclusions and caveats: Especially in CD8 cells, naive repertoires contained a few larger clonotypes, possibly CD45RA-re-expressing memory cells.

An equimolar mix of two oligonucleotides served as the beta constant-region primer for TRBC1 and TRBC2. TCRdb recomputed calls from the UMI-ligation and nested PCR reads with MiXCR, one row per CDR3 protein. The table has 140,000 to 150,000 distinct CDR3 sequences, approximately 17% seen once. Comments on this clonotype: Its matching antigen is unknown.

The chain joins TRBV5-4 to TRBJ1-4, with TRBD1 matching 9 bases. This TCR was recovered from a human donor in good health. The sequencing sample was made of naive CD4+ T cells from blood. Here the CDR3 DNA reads TGTGCCAGCAGCTTAAACAGGGGGCCGTTGATACCTGAAAAACTGTTTTTT. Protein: CASSLNRGPLIPEKLFF. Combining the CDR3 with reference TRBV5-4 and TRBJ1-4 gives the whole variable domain ETGVTQSPTHLIKTRGQQVTLRCSSQSGHNTVSWYQQALGQGPQFIFQYYREEENGRGNFPPRFSGLQFPNYSSELNVNALELDDSALYLCASSLNRGPLIPEKLFFGSGTQLSVL.